Many counts were recorded for the clone carrying this T cell receptor (beta chain). Its antigen is currently unknown. RNA transcripts yielded amplified TCR beta CDR3 regions. The HTBI primer set drove a first-round RT-PCR of the TCR CDR3. MiXCR, applied by TCRdb to the multiplex PCR reads, yields one record per CDR3 protein. The profile shows around 97,000 distinct CDR3 sequences, roughly 50% of them singletons. From germline, CDR1 is SGHRS and CDR2 YFSETQ. Trimming stripped 7 bases from V and 0 bases from J, with 7 bases between. This CDR3 region has 12 residues. This sample is part of a study of T cells in Graves' hyperthyroidism and ophthalmopathy. Study-wide findings and caveats: Median prediction lead before ophthalmopathy onset was six to eight months with the model.

Exclusion criteria comprised uncontrolled infection, other autoimmune disease, pregnancy or lactation. The chain employs TRBV5-1 and TRBJ2-5; D ambiguous. The source of this sequence is a middle-aged man with Graves' hyperthyroidism. The sample comprised blood. The DNA of the CDR3 is TGCGCCAGCGGCAGACACCAAGAGACCCAGTACTTC. Residues: CASGRHQETQYF.